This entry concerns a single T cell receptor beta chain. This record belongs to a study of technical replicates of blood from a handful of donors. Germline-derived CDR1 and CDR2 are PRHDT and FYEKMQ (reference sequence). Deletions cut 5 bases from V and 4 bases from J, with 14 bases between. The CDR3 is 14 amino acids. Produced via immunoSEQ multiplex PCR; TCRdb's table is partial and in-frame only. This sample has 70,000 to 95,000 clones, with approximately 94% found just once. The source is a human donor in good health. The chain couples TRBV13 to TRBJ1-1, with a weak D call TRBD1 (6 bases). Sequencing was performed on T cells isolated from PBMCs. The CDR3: CASSPGRGATEAFF. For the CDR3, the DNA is TGTGCCAGCAGCCCCGGACGGGGGGCCACTGAAGCTTTCTTT.